A single T cell receptor beta chain is shown here with its context. Its target is unknown. The authors incorporated unique molecular identifiers into the TCR beta cDNA libraries. Each CDR3 protein is one row after TCRdb ran MiXCR on the PCR reads. This sample has some 800,000 distinct CDR3 sequences; about 43% occur once, and the top ten carry roughly 5.2%. The entry originates in a study of post-analysis software for immune sequencing data. Germline V gene data show CDR1 as PRHDT and CDR2 as FYEKMQ (reference sequence). There are 14 residues in the CDR3. Study conclusions and caveats: The F measure placed samples prepared in the same batch into strongly shared clusters. Four or five TRBV segments were more frequent in patients than controls; TRBV5-6, TRBV5-1 and TRBV20-1 belonged to this group. Versus controls, multiple sclerosis patients showed significantly lower diversity (normalized Chao1).

Sequenced sample: blood. This receptor was obtained from a girl between 10 and 17 years old with multiple sclerosis. V usage is TRBV13 and J usage is TRBJ2-5, with 9 bases lining up with TRBD1. The DNA end is more similar to TRBJ2-7, so the J call may be wrong. The CDR3 loop is CASSSGQGEYEQYF. In DNA form, the CDR3 reads TGTGCCAGCAGCTCGGGACAGGGCGAGTACGAGCAGTACTTC.